This paragraph reports one T cell receptor beta chain. Antigen: not known. Germline CDR1 SGHAT, CDR2 FQNNGV. V was cut by 1 base and J by 1 base, with 9 bases left in between. This CDR3 has 15 amino acids. This sample is part of a study of T cell responses to AZD1222 COVID-19 vaccine. Across the whole study: Second doses were pooled across both intervals (about 4 or about 12 weeks). Notes on the study in general: Donors in the cohort were predominantly white British and more often female, and clonal diversity was possibly underestimated. Repertoires were collected only later (after the peak T cell response had occurred). Reports indicate that nearly half of spike-specific TCRs are directed at unmutated variant regions.

TCRdb's table, derived via immunoSEQ multiplex PCR, lists solely in-frame clones and lacks some. This sample has about 87,000 clones, with 88% found just once. The J gene is TRBJ2-3, the V gene TRBV11-2; D is ambiguous. Sequences were derived from peripheral blood, sampled on day 0 of AZD1222 vaccination. The source of this sequence is an adult in good health. CDR3 bases: TGTGCCAGCAGCTTAGGTGGCACGCGCACAGATACGCAGTATTTT. Translating it yields CASSLGGTRTDTQYF. The full variable domain, rest sourced from reference TRBV11-2 and TRBJ2-3, is EAGVAQSPRYKIIEKRQSVAFWCNPISGHATLYWYQQILGQGPKLLIQFQNNGVVDDSQLPKDRFSAERLKGVDSTLKIQPAKLEDSAVYLCASSLGGTRTDTQYFGPGTRLTVL.